This entry describes one T cell receptor beta chain. Germline values: CDR1 MDHEN, CDR2 SYDVKM. Trimming removed 6 bases from V and 4 bases from J; junction bases left unmatched: 6. The CDR3 has 13 residues. The data are from a study of cytomegalovirus exposure and HLA in healthy donors. A multiplex PCR was run with 60 Vbeta primers and 13 Jbeta primers. The repertoire was sequenced with immunoSEQ multiplex PCR; TCRdb's copy has only in-frame clones and lacks some. The repertoire holds 99,000 or so clones, with over 75% as singletons. The V and J genes are TRBV28 and TRBJ2-7; 7 positions agree with TRBD2. Specimen: PBMCs. This clonotype was obtained from a woman aged 40 to 50 in good health and CMV-seropositive. This CDR3 is CASRKGGEYEQYF. For the CDR3, the DNA is TGTGCCAGCAGAAAGGGAGGGGAATACGAGCAGTACTTC.